The 3 T cell receptor beta chains in this list originate from one sample, sequenced in a study of blood T cell repertoires in COVID-19. Here immunoSEQ multiplex PCR was the method, and the copy in TCRdb shows in-frame clones only, minus some. This table holds some 260,000 clones, 70% to 90% found once. The specimen was peripheral blood. Receptors were obtained from a man aged 18 to 30 with active or convalescent COVID-19.

This rearrangement joins TRBV13 to TRBJ1-1; 8 bases map to TRBD1. V shed 5 bases and J 11 bases; nucleotides not matched to a gene: 10. This CDR3 has 13 residues. Germline values: CDR1 PRHDT, CDR2 FYEKMQ (reference sequence). CDR3 sequence: CASSPGQGAVAFF. CDR3 DNA sequence: TGTGCCAGCAGCCCAGGACAGGGAGCGGTGGCTTTCTTT.

V and J are TRBV6-1 and TRBJ1-2; TRBD1 is a possible D gene (5 bases). V was pared by 4 bases and J by 7 bases, with 22 bases between. From germline, CDR1 is MNHNS and CDR2 SASEGT. CDR3 size: 16 residues. In DNA, the CDR3 is TGTGCCAGCAGTGGGCTGGGGCAGGGATCCTCAGGTGGCTACACCTTC. The encoded protein is CASSGLGQGSSGGYTF.

The J gene is TRBJ2-5, the V gene TRBV9; TRBD2 is a possible D gene (5 bases). The CDR3 has 15 amino acids. V was clipped by 0 bases and J by 0 bases, with 9 bases between them. Germline values: CDR1 SGDLS, CDR2 YYNGEE. CDR3 protein: CASSVGSADQETQYF. CDR3 coding DNA: TGTGCCAGCAGCGTAGGGTCAGCGGACCAAGAGACCCAGTACTTC. The entire variable domain, with the rest obtained from reference TRBV9 and TRBJ2-5, is as follows: DSGVTQTPKHLITATGQRVTLRCSPRSGDLSVYWYQQSLDQGLQFLIQYYNGEERAKGNILERFSAQQFPDLHSELNLSSLELGDSALYFCASSVGSADQETQYFGPGTRLLVL.